These 29 T cell receptor beta chains were sequenced from one sample in a study of cytomegalovirus exposure and HLA in healthy donors. Use of 60 Vbeta and 13 Jbeta primers characterized the PCR. Sequencing used immunoSEQ multiplex PCR; TCRdb keeps in-frame clones, though not all of them. Here the sample table reports 150,000 to 200,000 clones. The sample consisted of PBMCs. These receptor sequences come from a man younger than 40 in good health and CMV-seronegative.

Comments on this clone: A read error may account for a junction end that differs from germline. The chain joins TRBV11-3 to TRBJ2-1, with 9 nucleotides matching TRBD2. The CDR3 sequence is 17 residues long. Germline V gene sequence: CDR1 SGHNT, CDR2 YENEEA. CDR3 region: CASSLGGGRASNNEQFF. CDR3 DNA: TGTGCCAGCAGCTTGGGGGGCGGGAGGGCCTCCAACAATGAGCAGTTCTTC.

V usage is TRBV5-1 and J usage is TRBJ2-5, with D perhaps TRBD2 (5 bases). The CDR3 has 14 amino acids. Germline V gene data show CDR1 as SGHRS and CDR2 as YFSETQ. Trimming stripped 2 bases from V and 2 bases from J, with 10 bases between. This CDR3 reads CASSFTGSQETQYF. CDR3 in DNA: TGCGCCAGCAGCTTTACGGGAAGTCAAGAGACCCAGTACTTC.

V and J are TRBV7-9 and TRBJ2-7; D is uncertain. Germline V gene sequence: CDR1 SEHNR, CDR2 FQNEAQ (reference sequence). The CDR3 runs to 11 residues. Between the trimmed V and J ends, which lost 6 bases and 9 bases, there was a span of 12 bases. CDR3 DNA: TGTGCCAGCAGTTCAGCTACGGGGCAGTACTTC. This gives the protein CASSSATGQYF.

The chain employs TRBV7-8 and TRBJ2-1; no clear D gene. Trimming removed 1 base at V and 0 bases at J, with 7 bases between. The CDR3 covers 15 residues. The V gene's germline CDR1 is SGHVS and CDR2 FQNEAQ. CDR3 sequence: CASSLVPGSYNEQFF. The CDR3 DNA follows: TGTGCCAGCAGCTTAGTACCAGGCTCCTACAATGAGCAGTTCTTC.

The chain joins TRBV7-2 to TRBJ2-5; D not resolved. V was shortened by 2 bases and J by 0 bases, with 16 bases between the two germline ends. This CDR3 has 17 residues. Germline-derived CDR1 and CDR2 are SGHTA and FQGNSA. CDR3 sequence (DNA): TGTGCCAGCAGCTTAAGCTACCAAATACGGTACCAAGAGACCCAGTACTTC. Encoded protein: CASSLSYQIRYQETQYF.

Here the CDR3 reads CASSRGLAGPGNEQFF. The DNA of the CDR3 is TGCGCCAGCAGCCGCGGACTAGCGGGACCTGGGAATGAGCAGTTCTTC. The chain carries TRBV4-1 and TRBJ2-1; 12 bases map to TRBD2. The CDR3 contains 16 residues. Germline lookup yields CDR1 MGHRA and CDR2 YSYEKL. The junction had 8 bases not matched to a gene; V was cut back by 4 bases and J by 7 bases.

The V gene is TRBV7-2, the J gene TRBJ2-2, with D tentatively TRBD1 (5 bases). Germline V gene data show CDR1 as SGHTA and CDR2 as FQGNSA. Trimming removed 6 bases at V and 3 bases at J, with 11 bases between. CDR3 length: 14 residues. The CDR3 DNA reads TGTGCCAGCAGTCCAGGGTTGGACACCGGGGAGCTGTTTTTT. Encoded protein: CASSPGLDTGELFF.

This chain joins TRBV23-1 and TRBJ1-5; D gene ambiguous. TRBV23-1 is recorded as an ORF, its role being uncertain. This CDR3 has 17 residues. V gave up 1 base and J gave up 0 bases, with 13 bases separating them. DNA for the CDR3: TGCGCCAGCAGTCAATTGTTTCCGGGATCTAGCAATCAGCCCCAGCATTTT. Its protein product is CASSQLFPGSSNQPQHF.

This chain joins TRBV6-5 and TRBJ2-7; possibly TRBD2 for D (5 bases). In germline, CDR1 is MNHEY, CDR2 SVGAGI. The CDR3 contains 12 residues. V gave up 7 bases and J gave up 4 bases, with 11 bases separating them. CDR3 sequence (DNA): TGTGCCAGCACCGACTACGGTTACGAGCAGTACTTC. This codes for CASTDYGYEQYF.

The CDR3 DNA is TGTGCCAGCAGCCAAGATCCGACTAGCGCCCGCGAGCAGTACTTC. This translates into CASSQDPTSAREQYF. J is TRBJ2-7 and V is TRBV4-2, with TRBD2 matching 8 bases. Germline V gives CDR1 LGHNA, CDR2 YNFKEQ. The trim removed 0 bases at V and 6 bases at J, leaving 7 bases unmatched. This CDR3 spans 15 amino acids.

The chain uses TRBV12-5 and TRBJ1-5; D might be TRBD1 (5 bases). CDR3 size: 15 residues. Germline-derived CDR1 and CDR2 are LGHNT and FRNRAP. Trimming pared 5 bases from V and 7 bases from J, leaving 18 bases between. This chain's CDR3 is CASGLGTPRGQPQHF. CDR3 nucleotide sequence: TGTGCTAGTGGTCTAGGGACTCCACGGGGCCAGCCCCAGCATTTT.

The chain combines TRBV7-6 with TRBJ1-1; D gene ambiguous. The CDR3 has 15 residues. The germline V and J ends were trimmed by 5 bases and 0 bases, with 13 bases remaining between them. Per germline, CDR1 SGHVS and CDR2 FNYEAQ. The CDR3 spells CASSPSVQMNTEAFF. Here the CDR3 DNA reads TGTGCCAGCAGCCCTTCGGTCCAAATGAACACTGAAGCTTTCTTT.

The chain is built from TRBV6-6 and TRBJ2-3; 10 bases are shared with TRBD1. Germline V gene sequence: CDR1 MNHNY, CDR2 SVGAGI (reference sequence). With V trimmed by 6 bases and J by 5 bases, 8 bases remained unmatched. The CDR3 length is 15 residues. The DNA of the CDR3 is TGTGCCAGCAGCCCCAGGACAGGGGGTCAAGATACGCAGTATTTT. This translates into CASSPRTGGQDTQYF.

The chain has TRBV6-5 and TRBJ1-2; D is unclear. Germline V gives CDR1 MNHEY, CDR2 SVGAGI. This CDR3 spans 15 amino acids. The V and J ends lost 5 bases and 6 bases respectively, with 19 bases between them. CDR3 nucleotides: TGTGCCAGCAGTCAGAGGACTTTCTGGCGGCATGGCTACACCTTC. This encodes CASSQRTFWRHGYTF.

The chain employs TRBV27 and TRBJ1-5, with 7 bases fitting TRBD1. The germline gives CDR1 MNHEY, CDR2 SMNVEV (reference sequence). The CDR3 runs to 15 residues. The V segment lost 2 bases and the J segment 5 bases; nucleotides outside the gene matches: 6. The DNA of the CDR3 is TGTGCCAGCAGTTTAGGCACAGGGGCCCATCAGCCCCAGCATTTT. Translating it yields CASSLGTGAHQPQHF.

This chain links TRBV5-4 with TRBJ2-1; 8 nucleotides match TRBD1. The CDR3 has 15 amino acids. Losses at the gene ends were 2 bases for V and 4 bases for J; bases not matched to a gene: 5. Germline V gives CDR1 SGHNT, CDR2 YYREEE (reference sequence). The CDR3 region is CASSLYQGAYNEQFF. The CDR3 DNA follows: TGTGCCAGCAGCTTATACCAGGGGGCGTACAATGAGCAGTTCTTC.

The chain employs TRBV10-3 and TRBJ1-1, with TRBD1 matching 9 bases. Germline V lookup: CDR1 ENHRY, CDR2 SYGVKD. This CDR3 spans 14 amino acids. After removal of 6 bases from V and 5 bases from J, the junction contained 7 bases not matched to a gene. CDR3 protein: CAIRWTGVGTEAFF. As DNA, the CDR3 is TGTGCCATCAGGTGGACAGGGGTAGGGACTGAAGCTTTCTTT.

V and J are TRBV7-6 and TRBJ2-2; D uncertain. Germline loops: CDR1 SGHVS, CDR2 FNYEAQ. This CDR3 is 14 amino acids long. Trimming removed 1 base at V and 2 bases at J, with 5 bases between. CDR3 DNA sequence: TGTGCCAGCAGCTTAGGCGGAAACACCGGGGAGCTGTTTTTT. It is translated as CASSLGGNTGELFF.

CDR3 sequence reads: CSVDLAGVETQYF. The CDR3 DNA reads as TGCAGCGTCGACCTAGCGGGTGTCGAGACCCAGTACTTC. This chain joins TRBV29-1 and TRBJ2-5, with 8 bases matching TRBD2. The CDR3 extends over 13 amino acids. Germline V gene data show CDR1 as SQVTM and CDR2 as ANQGSEA. V dropped 6 bases and J dropped 5; count of bases not matched to a gene: 8.

The J gene is TRBJ2-3, the V gene TRBV5-1; 9 bases are shared with TRBD1. Germline CDR1 is SGHRS and CDR2 is YFSETQ. This CDR3 is 17 amino acids long. V lost 2 bases and J lost 6; bases outside the gene matches: 13. The CDR3 spells CASSFGNRGRMLDTQYF. For the CDR3, the DNA is TGCGCCAGCAGCTTCGGTAACAGGGGGCGCATGTTGGATACGCAGTATTTT.

The rearrangement links TRBV2 to TRBJ1-1, with D possibly matching TRBD1 (5 bases). V lost 7 bases to trimming and J lost 4 bases, with 13 bases between them. The CDR3 is 13 amino acids. Germline CDR1 reads SNHLY; CDR2 reads FYNNEI. DNA of the CDR3: TGTGCCAGCAACCGCGACAGACGCACTGAAGCTTTCTTT. It encodes CASNRDRRTEAFF.

The chain recombines TRBV6-6 with TRBJ2-2; D is perhaps TRBD2 (6 bases). The V gene's germline CDR1 is MNHNY and CDR2 SVGAGI (reference sequence). V lost 5 bases and J 4 bases, leaving 14 bases between the germline ends. The CDR3 runs to 15 residues. In DNA, the CDR3 is TGTGCCAGCAGTAGGGACTCTAGATTCACCGGGGAGCTGTTTTTT. Translating it yields CASSRDSRFTGELFF.

The V call is TRBV2, the J call TRBJ2-4; possible D gene TRBD1, 6 bases. V was pared by 0 bases and J by 2 bases, with 14 bases between. This CDR3 is 17 amino acids long. Per germline, CDR1 SNHLY and CDR2 FYNNEI. CDR3 sequence: CASSEATLTGTKNIQYF. The CDR3 DNA reads as TGTGCCAGCAGTGAAGCCACCCTCACAGGGACCAAAAACATTCAGTACTTC. The whole variable domain, remainder taken from reference TRBV2 and TRBJ2-4, is EPEVTQTPSHQVTQMGQEVILRCVPISNHLYFYWYRQILGQKVEFLVSFYNNEISEKSEIFDDQFSVERPDGSNFTLKIRSTKLEDSAMYFCASSEATLTGTKNIQYFGAGTRLSVL.

The chain employs TRBV2 and TRBJ2-1; perhaps TRBD2 as D (7 bases). The V end lost 7 bases, the J end lost 7 bases, and 35 bases lay between the germline ends. This CDR3 comprises 20 residues. Germline V gives CDR1 SNHLY, CDR2 FYNNEI. The DNA of the CDR3 is TGTGCCAGCAAGCGGGGAATGGGGGCGGGCGGGGCCCAAGGAGCGAATGAGCAGTTCTTC. Residues: CASKRGMGAGGAQGANEQFF. The full variable domain, with the rest looked up from reference TRBV2 and TRBJ2-1, is EPEVTQTPSHQVTQMGQEVILRCVPISNHLYFYWYRQILGQKVEFLVSFYNNEISEKSEIFDDQFSVERPDGSNFTLKIRSTKLEDSAMYFCASKRGMGAGGAQGANEQFFGPGTRLTVL.

As to this clone: Because the CDR3 is missing its conserved closing phenylalanine or tryptophan, this is likely a read error. The rearrangement links TRBV10-3 to TRBJ2-7; 11 bases fit TRBD2. After removal of 6 bases from V and 3 bases from J, the junction contained 13 bases not matched to a gene. The CDR3 extends over 17 amino acids. Germline V CDR1 and CDR2: ENHRY, SYGVKD. CDR3 residues: CAISEVTSGSPFYEQYL. The CDR3 bases are TGTGCCATCAGCGAAGTTACTAGCGGGAGTCCTTTCTACGAGCAGTACCTC.

This rearrangement joins TRBV6-5 to TRBJ2-4; D is unresolved. Germline CDR1 reads MNHEY; CDR2 reads SVGAGI. There are 14 residues in the CDR3. Deletions cut 6 bases from V and 1 base from J, with 10 bases between. CDR3 protein: CASSHSVAKNIQYF. DNA of the CDR3: TGTGCCAGCAGCCACTCGGTGGCCAAAAACATTCAGTACTTC.

The gene calls are TRBV5-1 and TRBJ2-2, with 8 bases identical to TRBD1. The germline V gene has CDR1 SGHRS and CDR2 YFSETQ. The V gene end was trimmed by 3 bases and the J gene end by 5 bases; junction bases not matched to a gene: 3. This CDR3 has 14 amino acids. CDR3 residues: CASSSGQATGELFF. The CDR3 DNA sequence: TGCGCCAGCAGCTCGGGACAGGCGACCGGGGAGCTGTTTTTT.

This chain joins TRBV10-3 and TRBJ2-1, with 10 bases that match TRBD2. CDR1 and CDR2 from the germline V gene are ENHRY and SYGVKD. Trimming cost V 6 bases and J 2 bases; bases outside gene matches: 10. The CDR3 is made up of 17 amino acids. The CDR3 DNA reads as TGTGCCATCAGGCCCCTAGCGGGAGAAGGCGCCTACAATGAGCAGTTCTTC. Amino acid sequence: CAIRPLAGEGAYNEQFF.

Remarks on this clone: This sample includes further DNA sequences coding for the same CDR3. The chain uses TRBV9 and TRBJ2-1; TRBD1 might be the D (5 bases). The CDR3 totals 14 residues. Trimming cost V 1 base and J 3 bases, with 8 bases left between them. Germline CDR1 is SGDLS and CDR2 is YYNGEE. The CDR3 DNA reads TGTGCCAGCAGCGTACAGGGAAACTACAATGAGCAGTTCTTC. This encodes CASSVQGNYNEQFF.